These 5 T cell receptor beta chains share one sample of origin, sequenced in a study of beta chain features in type 1 diabetes (dated 2018 in TCRdb). Library prep was done by the immunoSEQ multiplex PCR assay. All of the isolated RNA was reverse transcribed with the High Capacity cDNA Reverse Transcription Kit, so expressed TCRB transcripts were sequenced. TCRdb took over this immuneACCESS table, retaining in-frame rearrangements with V and J assigned. Such tables are incomplete; in checked studies, under half of the missing clones stem from an unresolved V gene, and the remainder is unexplained. Present in this sample are 630,000 or so clones, around 15% of which were seen just once. The ten largest clones take up just under 0.04% of the sample. Here is what the overall study found, with its caveats: Type 1 diabetes patients showed a moderate but significant shortening of TCRB CDR3 length in all four CD4+ subsets.

Antigens for these TCRs are unknown. The specimen sequenced was naive CD4+ T cells from blood. The cell subset or site label, as the study defines it: true naive CD4+ T cells. These receptors all stem from a man between 18 and 35 years old with type 1 diabetes.

The chain links TRBV2 to TRBJ1-2, with D tentatively TRBD1 (5 bases). The CDR3 contains 11 residues. V was trimmed by 6 bases and J by 9 bases, leaving 11 bases between them. CDR1 and CDR2 from the germline V gene are SNHLY and FYNNEI. The CDR3 loop is CASRTGTSYTF. The CDR3 DNA follows: TGTGCCAGCAGAACCGGGACGAGCTACACCTTC.

The V and J genes are TRBV4-3 and TRBJ2-7; a possible D gene is TRBD1 (5 bases). The CDR3 covers 16 residues. V lost 0 bases to trimming and J lost 5 bases, with 17 bases between them. Germline loops: CDR1 LGHNA, CDR2 YSLEER. The CDR3 loop reads CASSQDPDSPWNEQYF. Written as DNA, the CDR3 is TGCGCCAGCAGCCAAGATCCCGACAGCCCCTGGAACGAGCAGTACTTC.

The genes are TRBV7-2 and TRBJ2-1; a weak D match, TRBD2 (6 bases). Germline lookup yields CDR1 SGHTA and CDR2 FQGNSA. V lost 1 base and J lost 1, with 11 bases in between. The CDR3 has 16 residues. This chain's CDR3 is CASSLGGGLSYNEQFF. CDR3 nucleotides: TGTGCCAGCAGCTTAGGTGGGGGACTTTCCTACAATGAGCAGTTCTTC.

This clone was recorded a few times. This chain uses TRBV7-2 with TRBJ1-6, with D tentatively TRBD1 (6 bases). This CDR3 has 15 residues. Deletions cut 2 bases from V and 7 bases from J, with 12 bases between. Germline V gene lookup returns CDR1 SGHTA and CDR2 FQGNSA. Written as DNA, the CDR3 is TGTGCCAGCAGCTTACTCAGGGGACGGAATTCACCCCTCCACTTT. As protein: CASSLLRGRNSPLHF.

The rearrangement joins TRBV18 to TRBJ2-3; D gene ambiguous. The length of the CDR3 is 12 residues. Trimming removed 7 bases at V and 6 bases at J, with 11 bases between. CDR1 and CDR2 (germline): KGHSH, LQKENI. The CDR3, as DNA: TGTGCCAGCTTTTCTCGGCGGGATACGCAGTATTTT. Its translation: CASFSRRDTQYF.